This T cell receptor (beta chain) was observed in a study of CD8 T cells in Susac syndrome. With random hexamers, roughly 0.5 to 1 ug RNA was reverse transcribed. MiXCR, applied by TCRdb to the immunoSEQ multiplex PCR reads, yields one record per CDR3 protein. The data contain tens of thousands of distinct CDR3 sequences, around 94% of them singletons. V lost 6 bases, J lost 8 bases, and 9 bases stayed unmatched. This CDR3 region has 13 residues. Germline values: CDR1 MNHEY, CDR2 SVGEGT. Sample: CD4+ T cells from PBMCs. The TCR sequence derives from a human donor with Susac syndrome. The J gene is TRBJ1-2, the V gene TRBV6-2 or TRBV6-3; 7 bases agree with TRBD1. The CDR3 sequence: CASRRGGAEGYTF. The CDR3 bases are TGTGCCAGCAGACGAGGGGGCGCTGAGGGCTACACCTTC.